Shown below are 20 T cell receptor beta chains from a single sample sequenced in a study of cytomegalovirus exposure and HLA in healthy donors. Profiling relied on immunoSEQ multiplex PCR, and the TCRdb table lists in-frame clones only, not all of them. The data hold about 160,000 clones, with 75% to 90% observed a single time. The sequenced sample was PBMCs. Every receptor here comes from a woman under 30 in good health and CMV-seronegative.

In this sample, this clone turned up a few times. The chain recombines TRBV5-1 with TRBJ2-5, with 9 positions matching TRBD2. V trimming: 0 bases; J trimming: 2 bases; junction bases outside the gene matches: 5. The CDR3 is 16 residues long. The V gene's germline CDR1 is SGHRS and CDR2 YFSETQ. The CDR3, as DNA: TGCGCCAGCAGCTTGGGGAGCGGGGGGCATCAAGAGACCCAGTACTTC. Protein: CASSLGSGGHQETQYF.

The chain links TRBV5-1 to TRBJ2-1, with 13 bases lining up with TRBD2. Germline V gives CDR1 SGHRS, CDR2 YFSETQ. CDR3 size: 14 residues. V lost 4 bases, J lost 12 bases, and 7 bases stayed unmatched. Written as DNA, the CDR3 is TGCGCCAGCAGCCCAGGACTAGCGGGAGTAGGGCAGTTCTTC. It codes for CASSPGLAGVGQFF. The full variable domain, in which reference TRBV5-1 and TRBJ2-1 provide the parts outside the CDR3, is KAGVTQTPRYLIKTRGQQVTLSCSPISGHRSVSWYQQTPGQGLQFLFEYFSETQRNKGNFPGRFSGRQFSNSRSEMNVSTLELGDSALYLCASSPGLAGVGQFFGPGTRLTVL.

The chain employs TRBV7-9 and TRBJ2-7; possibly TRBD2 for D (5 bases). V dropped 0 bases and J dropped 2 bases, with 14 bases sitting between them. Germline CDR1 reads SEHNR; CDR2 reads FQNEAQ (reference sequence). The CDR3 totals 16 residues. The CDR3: CASSLAQVRGTYEQYF. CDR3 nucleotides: TGTGCCAGCAGCTTAGCTCAGGTCCGGGGAACCTACGAGCAGTACTTC.

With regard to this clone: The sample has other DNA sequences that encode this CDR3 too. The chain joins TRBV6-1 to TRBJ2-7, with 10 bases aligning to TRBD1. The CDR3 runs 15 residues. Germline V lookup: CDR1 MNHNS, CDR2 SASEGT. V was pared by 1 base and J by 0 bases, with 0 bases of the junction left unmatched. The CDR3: CASSEGTGGSYEQYF. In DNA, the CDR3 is TGTGCCAGCAGTGAAGGGACAGGGGGCTCCTACGAGCAGTACTTC.

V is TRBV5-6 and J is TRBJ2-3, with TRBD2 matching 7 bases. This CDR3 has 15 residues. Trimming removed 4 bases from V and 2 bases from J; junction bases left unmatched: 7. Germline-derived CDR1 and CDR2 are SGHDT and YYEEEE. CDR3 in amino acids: CASSPRAGYTDTQYF. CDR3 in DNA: TGTGCCAGCAGCCCAAGAGCGGGGTACACAGATACGCAGTATTTT.

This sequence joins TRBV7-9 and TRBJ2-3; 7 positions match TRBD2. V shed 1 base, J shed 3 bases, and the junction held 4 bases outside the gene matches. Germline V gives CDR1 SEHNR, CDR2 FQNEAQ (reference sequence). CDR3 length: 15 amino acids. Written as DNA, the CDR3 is TGTGCCAGCAGCTTAGGGCGGGGGACGACAGATACGCAGTATTTT. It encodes CASSLGRGTTDTQYF.

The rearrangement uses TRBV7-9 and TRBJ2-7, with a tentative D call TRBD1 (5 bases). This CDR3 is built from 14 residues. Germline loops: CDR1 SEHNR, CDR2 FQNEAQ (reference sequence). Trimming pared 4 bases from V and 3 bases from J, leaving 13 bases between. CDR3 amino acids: CASSYWTPDYEQYF. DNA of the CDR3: TGTGCCAGCAGCTACTGGACACCTGACTACGAGCAGTACTTC.

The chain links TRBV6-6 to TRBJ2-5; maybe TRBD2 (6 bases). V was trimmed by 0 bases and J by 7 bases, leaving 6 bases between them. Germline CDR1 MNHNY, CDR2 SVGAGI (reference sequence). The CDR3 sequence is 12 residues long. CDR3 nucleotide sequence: TGTGCCAGCAGTTACTCAGCGGGGACCCAGTACTTC. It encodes CASSYSAGTQYF.

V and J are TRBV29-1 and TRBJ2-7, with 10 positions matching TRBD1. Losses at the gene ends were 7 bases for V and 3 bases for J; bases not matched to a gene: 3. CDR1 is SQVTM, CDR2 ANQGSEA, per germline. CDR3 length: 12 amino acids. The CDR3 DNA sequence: TGCAGCGCCTGGACAGGGGGCTACGAGCAGTACTTC. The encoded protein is CSAWTGGYEQYF.

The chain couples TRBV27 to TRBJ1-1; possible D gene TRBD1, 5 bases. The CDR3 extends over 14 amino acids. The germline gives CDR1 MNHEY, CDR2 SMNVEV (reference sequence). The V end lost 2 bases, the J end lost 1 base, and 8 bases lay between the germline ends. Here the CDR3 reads CASSLAQANTEAFF. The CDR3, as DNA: TGTGCCAGCAGTTTAGCACAGGCGAACACTGAAGCTTTCTTT.

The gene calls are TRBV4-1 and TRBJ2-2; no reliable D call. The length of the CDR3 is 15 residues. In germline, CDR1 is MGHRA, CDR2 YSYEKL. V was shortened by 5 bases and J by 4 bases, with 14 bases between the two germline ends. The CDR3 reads CASSASAGPTGELFF. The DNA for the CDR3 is TGCGCCAGCAGCGCCTCGGCAGGCCCCACCGGGGAGCTGTTTTTT.

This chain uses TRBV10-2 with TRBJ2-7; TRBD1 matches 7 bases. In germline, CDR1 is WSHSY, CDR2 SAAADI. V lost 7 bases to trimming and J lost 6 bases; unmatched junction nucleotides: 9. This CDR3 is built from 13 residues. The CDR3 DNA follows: TGCGCCAGCACCAAGGGGGCCGGACGCGAGCAGTACTTC. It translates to CASTKGAGREQYF.

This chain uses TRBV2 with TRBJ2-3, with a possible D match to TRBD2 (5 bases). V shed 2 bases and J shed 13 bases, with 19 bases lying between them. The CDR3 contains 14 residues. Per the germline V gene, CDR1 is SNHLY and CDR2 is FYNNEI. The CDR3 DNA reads TGTGCCAGCAGTGAAAAGCTTAGCGTGGGAGTTAAGTATTTT. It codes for CASSEKLSVGVKYF.

The CDR3 loop is CASSVTRGQGADTQYF. The CDR3 DNA is TGTGCCAGCAGTGTTACTCGCGGACAGGGGGCGGATACGCAGTATTTT. The chain uses TRBV2 and TRBJ2-3, with TRBD1 matching over 11 bases. The CDR3 covers 16 residues. V lost 4 bases, J lost 6 bases, and 9 bases stayed unmatched. Germline V lookup: CDR1 SNHLY, CDR2 FYNNEI.

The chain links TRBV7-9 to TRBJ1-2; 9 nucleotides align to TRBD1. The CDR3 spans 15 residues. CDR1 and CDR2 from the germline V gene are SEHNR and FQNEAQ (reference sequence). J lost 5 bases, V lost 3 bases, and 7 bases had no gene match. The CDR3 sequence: CASSFTGGWEYGYTF. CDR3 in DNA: TGTGCCAGCAGCTTCACAGGGGGCTGGGAGTATGGCTACACCTTC.

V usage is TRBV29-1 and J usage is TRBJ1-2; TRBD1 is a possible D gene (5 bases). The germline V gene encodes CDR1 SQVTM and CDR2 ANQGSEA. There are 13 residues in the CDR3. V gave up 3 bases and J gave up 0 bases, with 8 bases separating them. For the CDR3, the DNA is TGCAGCGTTGACCAGGGTTCTAACTATGGCTACACCTTC. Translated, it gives CSVDQGSNYGYTF.

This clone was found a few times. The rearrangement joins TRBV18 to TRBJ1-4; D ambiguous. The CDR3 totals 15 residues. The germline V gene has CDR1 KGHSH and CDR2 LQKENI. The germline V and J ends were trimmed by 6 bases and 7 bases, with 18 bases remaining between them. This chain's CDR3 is CASSTGEGGGEKLFF. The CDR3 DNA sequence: TGTGCCAGCTCGACCGGAGAGGGTGGAGGTGAAAAACTGTTTTTT.

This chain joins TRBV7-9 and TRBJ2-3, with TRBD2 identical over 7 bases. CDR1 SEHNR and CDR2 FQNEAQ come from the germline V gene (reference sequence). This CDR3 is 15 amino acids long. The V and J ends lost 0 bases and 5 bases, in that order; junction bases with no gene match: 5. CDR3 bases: TGTGCCAGCAGCTTAGCGGGAGGGCCAAGAGATACGCAGTATTTT. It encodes CASSLAGGPRDTQYF.

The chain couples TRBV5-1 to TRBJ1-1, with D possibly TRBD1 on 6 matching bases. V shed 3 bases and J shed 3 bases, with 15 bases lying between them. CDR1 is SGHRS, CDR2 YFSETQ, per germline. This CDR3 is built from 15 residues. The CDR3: CASSSDVTGYTEAFF. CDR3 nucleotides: TGCGCCAGCAGCTCGGATGTGACAGGTTACACTGAAGCTTTCTTT.

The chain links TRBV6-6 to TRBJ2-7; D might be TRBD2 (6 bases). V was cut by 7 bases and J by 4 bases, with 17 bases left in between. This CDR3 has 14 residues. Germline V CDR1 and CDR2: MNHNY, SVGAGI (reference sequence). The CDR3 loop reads CASTRESGVYEQYF. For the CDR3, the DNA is TGTGCCAGCACCCGGGAGTCGGGAGTGTACGAGCAGTACTTC.